This is a list of T cell receptor beta chains from one sample in a study of blood T cells in healthy people across ages. One entry per CDR3 protein, called by TCRdb with MiXCR from the 5' RACE reads. The sample yields 870,000 or so distinct CDR3 sequences, around 26% seen once. The sample consisted of blood. The origin of the receptors is a woman of 80 years or more in good health. CDR3s include the opening cysteine and the closing phenylalanine or tryptophan. The D gene is left open where the match is weak. The size of a clone is reported for some rows only, either as once, few or many, or as a class for expanded clones.

J | size | D | V | DNA | CDR3
TRBJ2-5 | NA | NA | TRBV5-1 | TGCGCCAGCAGACCTAGGTCCCCAGAGACCCAGTACTTC | CASRPRSPETQYF
TRBJ1-1 | few | NA | TRBV14 | TGTGCCAGCAGCCAAGGAACGGGGACTGAAGCTTTCTTT | CASSQGTGTEAFF
TRBJ1-2 | NA | TRBD1 | TRBV7-9 | TGTGCCAGCAGCTCAGGGGGCACAGGGGGCGTCTATGGCTACACCTTC | CASSSGGTGGVYGYTF
TRBJ2-7 | many | NA | TRBV12-3/TRBV12-4 | TGTGCCAGCAGCCCCGGGGGCATCACCTACGAGCAGTACTTC | CASSPGGITYEQYF
TRBJ1-4 | few | NA | TRBV20-1 | TGCAGTGGGTTGGACACTAATGAAAAACTGTTTTTT | CSGLDTNEKLFF
TRBJ2-5 | many | NA | TRBV12-3/TRBV12-4 | TGTGCCAGCAGTTTAGCGCTCAGCGGGCAAGAGACCCAGTACTTC | CASSLALSGQETQYF
TRBJ2-7 | NA | NA | TRBV3-1 | TGTGCCAGCAGCCAAGCATCGGGGACCTTCTCCGAGCAGTACTTC | CASSQASGTFSEQYF
TRBJ2-1 | NA | TRBD2 | TRBV27 | TGTGCCAGCAGTCGGGTTAGCGGGGCCTCCTACAATGAGCAGTTCTTC | CASSRVSGASYNEQFF
TRBJ2-3 | many | TRBD1 | TRBV27 | TGTGCCAGCAGTTTATTGGCAGGGGGCACTCTTCCTAGCACAGATACGCAGTATTTT | CASSLLAGGTLPSTDTQYF
TRBJ2-3 | NA | NA | TRBV28 | TGTGCCAGCAGTTTAAGGGCTAGGGGGTCCACTGTAGATACGCAGTATTTT | CASSLRARGSTVDTQYF
TRBJ2-7 | few | NA | TRBV19 | TGTGCCAGTAGTATTTTCGGCGGGGGCGGTACCTACGAGCAGTACTTC | CASSIFGGGGTYEQYF
TRBJ2-5 | NA | NA | TRBV15 | TGTGCCACCAGCAGAGATTGGGGCAGAGGGACACAGACCCAGTACTTC | CATSRDWGRGTQTQYF
TRBJ1-2 | many | TRBD1 | TRBV20-1 | TGCAGTGCTATCGACAGGGGCTCAGGGTGGGGCTACACCTTC | CSAIDRGSGWGYTF
TRBJ2-5 | NA | NA | TRBV18 | TGTACCAGCTCATACAACAGAAAAGAGACCCAGTACTTC | CTSSYNRKETQYF
TRBJ2-1 | many | NA | TRBV20-1 | TGCAGTGCTAGTGGAGGGGCCCCAACTACCTACAATGAGCAGTTCTTC | CSASGGAPTTYNEQFF
TRBJ2-7 | NA | NA | TRBV20-1 | TGCAGTGCTAGACGGGACTCCGAGCAGTACTTC | CSARRDSEQYF
TRBJ2-3 | NA | TRBD2 | TRBV3-1 | TGTGCCAGCAGCCAGAGGGCTAGCGGGGGGGCCACAGATACGCAGTATTTT | CASSQRASGGATDTQYF
TRBJ2-3 | many | NA | TRBV5-1 | TGCGCCAGCAGCCTTACTAGCACAGATACGCAGTATTTT | CASSLTSTDTQYF
TRBJ1-5 | many | NA | TRBV7-2 | TGTGCCAGCAGCTTGACCCCTCGGGGTAGCAATCAGCCCCAGCATTTT | CASSLTPRGSNQPQHF
TRBJ2-6 | NA | NA | TRBV6-1 | TGTGCCAGGCTGGGGTCAGGGGCCAACGTCCTGACTTTC | CARLGSGANVLTF
TRBJ2-5 | many | NA | TRBV5-1 | TGCGCCAGCGGGCCCGGGACGGCCAACATGGAGACCCAGTACTTC | CASGPGTANMETQYF
TRBJ2-2 | few | TRBD2 | TRBV5-1 | TGCGCCAGCAGTTCGACTAGCGGTAATGCCGGGGAGCTGTTTTTT | CASSSTSGNAGELFF
TRBJ2-1 | few | NA | TRBV25-1 | TGTGCCAGCAGTGAAGGGAAGTCCTACAATGAGCAGTTCTTC | CASSEGKSYNEQFF
TRBJ2-5 | NA | NA | TRBV3-1 | TGTGCCAGCAGCCAAAGGATCTCATTCGCGGACCAACGTGAGACCCAGTACTTC | CASSQRISFADQRETQYF
TRBJ2-7 | few | NA | TRBV18 | TGTGCCAGCTCGGACACTAGCCAAACTTACGAGCAGTACTTC | CASSDTSQTYEQYF
TRBJ2-5 | many | TRBD2 | TRBV20-1 | TGCAGTGCTAGATTATCCGGGGGGGGTCCTAAGACCCAGTACTTC | CSARLSGGGPKTQYF
TRBJ1-2 | many | NA | TRBV18 | TGTGCCAGCTCACCGACAGATAACTATGGCTACACCTTC | CASSPTDNYGYTF
TRBJ2-1 | many | TRBD2 | TRBV5-1 | TGCGCCAGCAGCTTCCGCGGGGGGCCGGAGAATGAGCAGTTCTTC | CASSFRGGPENEQFF
TRBJ2-1 | NA | TRBD2 | TRBV10-3 | TGTGCCACCAGTGATCAAAGCGGGAGTTCCTACAATGAGCAGTTCTTC | CATSDQSGSSYNEQFF
TRBJ2-3 | many | NA | TRBV7-2 | TGCGCCAGCAGCTTGGGATGGAGCACAGATACGCAGTATTTT | CASSLGWSTDTQYF
TRBJ2-3 | NA | NA | TRBV11-3 | TGTGCCAGCAGCTTAAGTAGGCAGAGCACAGATACGCAGTATTTT | CASSLSRQSTDTQYF
TRBJ2-2 | few | TRBD1 | TRBV14 | TGTGCCAGCAGCCAAGAACCGACAGGGGGCAATTTTTTGCCCGGGGAGCTGTTTTTT | CASSQEPTGGNFLPGELFF
TRBJ1-4 | few | TRBD1 | TRBV20-1 | TGCAGTGCTAGAGATACTCAGGGGGGGAATGAAAAACTGTTTTTT | CSARDTQGGNEKLFF
TRBJ1-5 | few | NA | TRBV9 | TGTGCCAGCAGCGTGTCGGGGCAGGATCAGCCCCAGCATTTT | CASSVSGQDQPQHF
TRBJ2-7 | many | NA | TRBV6-6 | TGTGCCAGCAGTACCGGGACTCGCAGCTCCTACGAGCAGTACTTC | CASSTGTRSSYEQYF
TRBJ1-2 | NA | TRBD1 | TRBV4-1 | TGCGCCAGCAGCCAACCTAGGGACAGAATTCGGGAAGGCTACACCTTC | CASSQPRDRIREGYTF
TRBJ2-7 | NA | TRBD1 | TRBV27 | TGTGCCAGCAGCCCCAACTCAGGACAGGGGGTTTACGAGCAGTACTTC | CASSPNSGQGVYEQYF
TRBJ2-5 | NA | TRBD1 | TRBV19 | TGTGCCAGTAGCCCGTGGGGACAGGGGACGCAGACCCAGTACTTC | CASSPWGQGTQTQYF
TRBJ2-7 | NA | NA | TRBV20-1 | TGCAGTGCTCCGAATCCGGAGAGCTCCTACAATGAGCAGTACTTC | CSAPNPESSYNEQYF
TRBJ1-5 | NA | TRBD1 | TRBV20-1 | TGCAGTGCTAAACAGGGGAGCCAGCCCCAGCATTTT | CSAKQGSQPQHF
TRBJ1-2 | NA | NA | TRBV20-1 | NA | CSARDWFVGQGNGFTF
TRBJ2-5 | many | NA | TRBV5-1 | TGCGCCAGCAGCGTGAACTCTCAGGCGGCAGAGACCCAGTACTTC | CASSVNSQAAETQYF
TRBJ1-2 | many | TRBD1 | TRBV6-5 | TGTGCCAGCAGTTACTCGACAGGGAGGGGGGGGTATGGCTACACCTTC | CASSYSTGRGGYGYTF
TRBJ2-3 | few | NA | TRBV6-2/TRBV6-3 | TGTGCCAGCAGTCCCTCCGGACGGAGTTTTTCAGATACGCAGTATTTT | CASSPSGRSFSDTQYF
TRBJ2-7 | few | TRBD1 | TRBV20-1 | TGCAGTGCTGGATTGACAGGGGCATATTACGAGCAGTACTTC | CSAGLTGAYYEQYF
TRBJ2-3 | NA | NA | TRBV20-1 | TGCAGTGCTAGTGTGACAGTGTCAGATACGCAGTATTTT | CSASVTVSDTQYF
TRBJ2-7 | many | TRBD2 | TRBV7-9 | TGTGCCAGCAGCACTGGACTAGCGGGCGGGTACGAGCAGTACTTC | CASSTGLAGGYEQYF
TRBJ2-1 | once | TRBD2 | TRBV6-5 | TGTGCCAGCAGTTACTCACCTAGCGGGAGTTATGAGCAGTTCTTC | CASSYSPSGSYEQFF
TRBJ1-2 | few | NA | TRBV18 | TGTGCCAGCTCACCCAGGGGCGCCAACTATGGCTACACCTTC | CASSPRGANYGYTF
TRBJ1-4 | NA | NA | TRBV14 | TGTGCCAGCAGCGAGACTTGGGGCGGTAGAGAAAAACTGTTTTTT | CASSETWGGREKLFF
TRBJ2-3 | few | TRBD2 | TRBV12-3/TRBV12-4 | TGTGCCAGCAGTTTAGTATCGGGGGGGATGGCAGATACGCAGTATTTT | CASSLVSGGMADTQYF
TRBJ1-1 | NA | NA | TRBV9 | TGTGCCAGCAGCGTACGGACGAACACTGAAGCTTTCTTT | CASSVRTNTEAFF
TRBJ1-1 | few | TRBD1 | TRBV7-9 | TGTGCCAGCAGAAGGTCACAGGGGGCCACTGAAGCTTTCTTT | CASRRSQGATEAFF
TRBJ2-3 | many | TRBD2 | TRBV7-2 | TGTGCCAGCAGCTTAGCGCGGGGCGGGGGGCGCACAGATACGCAGTATTTT | CASSLARGGGRTDTQYF
TRBJ2-1 | many | NA | TRBV6-2/TRBV6-3 | TGTGCCAGCAGCCCCACTAGCAATGAGCAGTTCTTC | CASSPTSNEQFF
TRBJ2-6 | NA | NA | TRBV6-2/TRBV6-3 | TGTGTCAGCACCAGGGGGGACGGGGCCAACGTCCGGACTTTC | CVSTRGDGANVRTF
TRBJ2-5 | NA | TRBD2 | TRBV29-1 | TGCAGCGTGGCAACTAGCGGCGCAGGGACCCAGTACTTC | CSVATSGAGTQYF